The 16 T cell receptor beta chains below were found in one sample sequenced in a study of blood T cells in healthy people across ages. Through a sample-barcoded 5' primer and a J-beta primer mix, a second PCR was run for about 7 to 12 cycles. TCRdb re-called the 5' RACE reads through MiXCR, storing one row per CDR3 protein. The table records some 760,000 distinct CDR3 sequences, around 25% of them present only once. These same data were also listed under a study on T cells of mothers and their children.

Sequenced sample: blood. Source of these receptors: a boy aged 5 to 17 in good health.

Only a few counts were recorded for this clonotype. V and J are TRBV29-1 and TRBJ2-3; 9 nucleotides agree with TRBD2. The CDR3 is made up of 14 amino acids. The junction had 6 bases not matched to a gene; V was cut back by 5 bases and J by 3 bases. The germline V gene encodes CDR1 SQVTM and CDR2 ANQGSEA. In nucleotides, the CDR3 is TGCAGCGTTCAGTCTAGCGGGGCTACAGATACGCAGTATTTT. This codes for CSVQSSGATDTQYF.

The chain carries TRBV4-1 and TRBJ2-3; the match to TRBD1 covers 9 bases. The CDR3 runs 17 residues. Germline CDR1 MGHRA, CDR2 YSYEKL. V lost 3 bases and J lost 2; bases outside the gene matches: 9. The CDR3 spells CASSHSQTGGYTDTQYF. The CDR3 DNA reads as TGCGCCAGCAGCCACTCCCAGACAGGGGGGTACACAGATACGCAGTATTTT.

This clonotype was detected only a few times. CDR3 loop: CASSVVSRVYNEQFF. The CDR3 DNA is TGTGCCAGCAGTGTCGTATCGAGGGTCTACAATGAGCAGTTCTTC. This rearrangement joins TRBV2 to TRBJ2-1; D might be TRBD2 (5 bases). Germline loops: CDR1 SNHLY, CDR2 FYNNEI. V was pared by 4 bases and J by 3 bases, with 13 bases between. This CDR3 contains 15 residues.

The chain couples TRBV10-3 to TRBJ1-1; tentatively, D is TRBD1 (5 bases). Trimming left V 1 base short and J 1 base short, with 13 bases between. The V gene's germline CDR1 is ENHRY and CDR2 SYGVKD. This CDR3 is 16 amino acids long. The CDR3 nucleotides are TGTGCCATCAGTGAGTTAGGGGTACTTCGGAACACTGAAGCTTTCTTT. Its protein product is CAISELGVLRNTEAFF.

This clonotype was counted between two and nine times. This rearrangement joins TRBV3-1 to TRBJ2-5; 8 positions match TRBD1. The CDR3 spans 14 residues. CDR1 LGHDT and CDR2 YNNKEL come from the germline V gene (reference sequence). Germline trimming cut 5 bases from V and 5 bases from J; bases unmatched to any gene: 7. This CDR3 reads CASSYGQGRETQYF. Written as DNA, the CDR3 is TGTGCCAGCAGCTATGGACAGGGAAGGGAGACCCAGTACTTC.

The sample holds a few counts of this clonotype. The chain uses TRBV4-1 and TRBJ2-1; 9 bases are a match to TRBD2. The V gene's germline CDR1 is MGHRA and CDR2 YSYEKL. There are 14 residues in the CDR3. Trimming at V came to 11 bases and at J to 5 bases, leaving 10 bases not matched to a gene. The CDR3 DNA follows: TGCGCCGCCCGAGGGGCTAGCGGGAACAATGAGCAGTTCTTC. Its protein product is CAARGASGNNEQFF.

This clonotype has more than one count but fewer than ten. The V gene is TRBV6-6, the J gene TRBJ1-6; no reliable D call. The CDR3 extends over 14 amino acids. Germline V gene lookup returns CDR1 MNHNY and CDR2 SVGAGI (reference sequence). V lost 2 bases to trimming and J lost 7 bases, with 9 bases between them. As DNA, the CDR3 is TGTGCCAGCAGTTACATAGATACCAATTCACCCCTCCACTTT. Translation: CASSYIDTNSPLHF.

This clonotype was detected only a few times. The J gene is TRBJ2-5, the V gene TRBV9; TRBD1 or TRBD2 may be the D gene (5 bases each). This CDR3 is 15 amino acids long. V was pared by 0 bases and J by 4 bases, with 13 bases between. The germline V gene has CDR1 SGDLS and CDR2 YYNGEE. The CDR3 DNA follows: TGTGCCAGCAGCGTAGGAGGGGTGGACGGAGAGACCCAGTACTTC. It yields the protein CASSVGGVDGETQYF.

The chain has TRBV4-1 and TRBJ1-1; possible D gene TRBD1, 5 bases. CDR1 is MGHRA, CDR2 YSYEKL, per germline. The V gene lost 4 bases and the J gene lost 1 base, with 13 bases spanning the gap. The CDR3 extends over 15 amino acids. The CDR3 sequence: CASSRGPGTNTEAFF. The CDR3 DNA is TGCGCCAGCAGCCGGGGACCGGGAACGAACACTGAAGCTTTCTTT.

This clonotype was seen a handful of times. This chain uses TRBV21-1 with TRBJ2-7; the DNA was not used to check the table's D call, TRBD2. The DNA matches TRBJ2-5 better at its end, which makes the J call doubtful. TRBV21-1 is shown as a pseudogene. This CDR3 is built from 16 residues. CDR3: CASSKAGVVRGETQYF. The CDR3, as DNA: TGTGCCAGCAGCAAAGCTGGCGTGGTTAGGGGAGAGACCCAGTACTTC.

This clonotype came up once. The DNA of the CDR3 is TGCAGCGTTGTGGGGGGCGGGAGATCCTACGAGCAGTACTTC. This translates into CSVVGGGRSYEQYF. The chain links TRBV29-1 to TRBJ2-1, with D possibly TRBD2 on 7 matching bases. The DNA end lines up better with TRBJ2-7; the J call may be wrong. The CDR3 spans 14 residues. CDR1 and CDR2 from the germline V gene are SQVTM and ANQGSEA.

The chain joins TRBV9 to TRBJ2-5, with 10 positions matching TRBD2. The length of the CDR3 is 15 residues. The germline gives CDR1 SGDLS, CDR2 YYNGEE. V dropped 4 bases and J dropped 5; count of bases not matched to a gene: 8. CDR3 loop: CASSPLTGLAETQYF. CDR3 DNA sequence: TGTGCCAGCAGCCCGCTAACGGGACTAGCGGAGACCCAGTACTTC.

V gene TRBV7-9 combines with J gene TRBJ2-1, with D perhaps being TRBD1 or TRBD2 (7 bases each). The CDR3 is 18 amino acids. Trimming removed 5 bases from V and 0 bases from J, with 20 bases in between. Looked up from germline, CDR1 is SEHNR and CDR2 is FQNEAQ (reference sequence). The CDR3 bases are TGTGCCAGCAGCCCCAGGGGGAGCGGGGCCAGCTCCTACAATGAGCAGTTCTTC. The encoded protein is CASSPRGSGASSYNEQFF. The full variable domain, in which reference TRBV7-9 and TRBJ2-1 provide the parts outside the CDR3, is DTGVSQNPRHKITKRGQNVTFRCDPISEHNRLYWYRQTLGQGPEFLTYFQNEAQLEKSRLLSDRFSAERPKGSFSTLEIQRTEQGDSAMYLCASSPRGSGASSYNEQFFGPGTRLTVL.

As DNA, the CDR3 is TGTGCTAGCAGTCTATCCGGGACTAGCGGCAGCAATGAGCAGTTCTTC. Its protein is CASSLSGTSGSNEQFF. This chain joins TRBV10-3 and TRBJ2-1; 11 bases fit TRBD2. This CDR3 is 16 amino acids long. Germline V gene lookup returns CDR1 ENHRY and CDR2 SYGVKD.

The CDR3 protein is CASSLAIGGGQETQYF. CDR3 nucleotides: TGTGCCAGCAGCTTAGCAATAGGGGGTGGACAAGAGACCCAGTACTTC. The rearrangement links TRBV7-8 to TRBJ2-5, with a weak D call TRBD1 (6 bases). The CDR3 runs 16 residues. Germline loops: CDR1 SGHVS, CDR2 FQNEAQ. The V end lost 0 bases, the J end lost 2 bases, and 13 bases lay between the germline ends.

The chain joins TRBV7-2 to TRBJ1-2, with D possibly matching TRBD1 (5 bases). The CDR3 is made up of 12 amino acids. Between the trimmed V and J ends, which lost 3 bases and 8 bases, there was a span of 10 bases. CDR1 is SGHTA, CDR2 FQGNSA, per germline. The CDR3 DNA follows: TGTGCCAGCAGCTTTTTGGGGCGAGGCTACACCTTC. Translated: CASSFLGRGYTF. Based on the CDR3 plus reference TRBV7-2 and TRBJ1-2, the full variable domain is GAGVSQSPSNKVTEKGKDVELRCDPISGHTALYWYRQSLGQGLEFLIYFQGNSAPDKSGLPSDRFSAERTGGSVSTLTIQRTQQEDSAVYLCASSFLGRGYTFGSGTRLTVV.